These 16 T cell receptor beta chains came from one sample sequenced in a study of cytomegalovirus exposure and HLA in healthy donors. TCRdb's table, derived via immunoSEQ multiplex PCR, lists solely in-frame clones and lacks some. The sample has 100,000 to 150,000 clones, 70% to 90% seen once. Source material: PBMCs. The receptors were gathered from a woman younger than 35 in good health and CMV-seronegative.

The genes are TRBV5-1 and TRBJ2-3, with 9 positions matching TRBD1. Germline V CDR1 and CDR2: SGHRS, YFSETQ. Germline trimming cut 4 bases from V and 4 bases from J; bases unmatched to any gene: 10. CDR3 length: 16 residues. The CDR3 spells CASSPGTGRGADTQYF. Here the CDR3 DNA reads TGCGCCAGCAGCCCTGGGACAGGGCGCGGCGCAGATACGCAGTATTTT.

The chain employs TRBV5-6 and TRBJ2-7, with 7 positions matching TRBD1. The CDR3 loop spans 13 amino acids. Germline assignment: CDR1 SGHDT and CDR2 YYEEEE. V shed 5 bases, J shed 2 bases, and the junction held 4 bases outside the gene matches. The CDR3 region is CASSWTGAYEQYF. CDR3 sequence (DNA): TGTGCCAGCAGTTGGACAGGAGCCTACGAGCAGTACTTC.

The chain combines TRBV27 with TRBJ2-1; 7 nucleotides agree with TRBD1. This CDR3 has 20 amino acids. After removal of 0 bases from V and 7 bases from J, the junction contained 21 bases not matched to a gene. Germline V gene lookup returns CDR1 MNHEY and CDR2 SMNVEV (reference sequence). In DNA form, the CDR3 reads TGTGCCAGCAGTTTATCCCGTACCCTGACAGGGAAGGTAGGAAATAATGAGCAGTTCTTC. It specifies CASSLSRTLTGKVGNNEQFF.

This clone was counted a single time. V and J are TRBV7-9 and TRBJ1-2, with no clear D. The length of the CDR3 is 14 residues. The V end lost 4 bases, the J end lost 4 bases, and 13 bases lay between the germline ends. CDR1 is SEHNR, CDR2 FQNEAQ, per germline (reference sequence). The chain's CDR3 is CASSSTPGGYGYTF. In nucleotides, the CDR3 is TGTGCCAGCAGCTCGACCCCCGGAGGCTATGGCTACACCTTC.

The rearrangement uses TRBV4-1 and TRBJ1-2, with 9 bases that match TRBD1. The V segment lost 3 bases and the J segment 2 bases; nucleotides outside the gene matches: 16. CDR1 is MGHRA and CDR2 is YSYEKL in the germline V gene. The CDR3 runs to 19 residues. In DNA, the CDR3 is TGCGCCAGCAGCCACCCGAGGGGCCCCCGGACAGGGGAAAACTATGGCTACACCTTC. Translated: CASSHPRGPRTGENYGYTF.

The genes are TRBV28 and TRBJ1-2, with 9 bases identical to TRBD1. Germline V lookup: CDR1 MDHEN, CDR2 SYDVKM. Trimming removed 6 bases from V and 4 bases from J; junction bases left unmatched: 6. This CDR3 region has 14 residues. The CDR3, as DNA: TGTGCCAGCAGCCCTGGGACAGGGATCTATGGCTACACCTTC. Its protein is CASSPGTGIYGYTF.

Only one count was recorded for this clone. The V and J genes are TRBV7-2 and TRBJ1-2; D may be TRBD1 (5 bases). Trimming removed 1 base at V and 7 bases at J, with 16 bases between. CDR1 is SGHTA and CDR2 is FQGNSA in the germline V gene. CDR3 size: 15 residues. CDR3: CASSLVGGTGGGYTF. CDR3 sequence (DNA): TGTGCCAGCAGCTTAGTAGGTGGTACGGGGGGTGGCTACACCTTC.

V usage is TRBV6-1 and J usage is TRBJ2-7; TRBD2 is a possible D gene (6 bases). The V end was cut by 4 bases, the J end by 3 bases, with 16 bases between. The CDR3 is 15 residues long. The germline V gene has CDR1 MNHNS and CDR2 SASEGT. CDR3 loop: CASSGPHSGYYEQYF. The CDR3 nucleotides read TGTGCCAGCAGTGGCCCCCATAGCGGTTACTACGAGCAGTACTTC.

The chain carries TRBV27 and TRBJ1-2; 10 nucleotides agree with TRBD1. Germline values: CDR1 MNHEY, CDR2 SMNVEV (reference sequence). The V gene end was trimmed by 5 bases and the J gene end by 1 base; junction bases not matched to a gene: 7. This CDR3 has 16 residues. The CDR3 loop reads CASSPRTGGYNYGYTF. CDR3 nucleotides: TGTGCCAGCAGTCCCCGGACAGGGGGATATAACTATGGCTACACCTTC.

This chain connects TRBV9 to TRBJ2-1; no firm D call. CDR1 is SGDLS, CDR2 YYNGEE, per germline. V dropped 0 bases and J dropped 6 bases, with 4 bases sitting between them. CDR3 size: 12 residues. The CDR3 DNA is TGTGCCAGCAGCGTAGGTCGCAATGAGCAGTTCTTC. Its protein is CASSVGRNEQFF.

Ten or more counts support this clone. J is TRBJ2-1 and V is TRBV11-2; 12 bases are a match to TRBD2. The V gene's germline CDR1 is SGHAT and CDR2 FQNNGV. The CDR3 runs 15 residues. The V segment lost 5 bases and the J segment 10 bases; nucleotides outside the gene matches: 9. The CDR3 DNA is TGTGCCAGCAGCCACCTAGCGGGGGGGCCTGGGGAGCAGTTCTTC. As protein: CASSHLAGGPGEQFF.

The rearrangement links TRBV6-1 to TRBJ2-1; 10 bases fit TRBD2. Germline V gene sequence: CDR1 MNHNS, CDR2 SASEGT. The CDR3 runs 15 residues. J was trimmed by 9 bases and V by 3 bases; bases with no gene match: 8. The DNA of the CDR3 is TGTGCCAGCAGTGACGTCCAGCGGGGGGGCATTGAGCAGTTCTTC. Protein sequence: CASSDVQRGGIEQFF.

The CDR3, as DNA: TGTGCCTGGAAAAGAGGAATTCTCTCTGGAAACACCATATATTTT. This gives the protein CAWKRGILSGNTIYF. The chain employs TRBV30 and TRBJ1-3; the D is unclear. V lost 4 bases and J 0 bases, leaving 13 bases between the germline ends. Germline CDR1 is GTSNPN and CDR2 is SVGIG (reference sequence). The CDR3 sequence is 15 residues long.

The chain's CDR3 is CASSAGDTQYF. CDR3 DNA: TGTGCCAGCAGCGCCGGAGATACGCAGTATTTT. The chain couples TRBV7-2 to TRBJ2-3; no clear D gene. The CDR3 consists of 11 residues. Deletions cut 5 bases from V and 5 bases from J, with 5 bases between. Germline lookup yields CDR1 SGHTA and CDR2 FQGNSA.

This sequence joins TRBV27 and TRBJ2-3, with D hard to call. Trimming removed 5 bases from V and 6 bases from J, with 18 bases in between. This CDR3 has 15 amino acids. Germline V CDR1 and CDR2: MNHEY, SMNVEV (reference sequence). CDR3 sequence: CASSPIVETGDTQYF. The CDR3 DNA reads TGTGCCAGCAGTCCCATAGTGGAGACGGGTGATACGCAGTATTTT.

This clone came up once. V is TRBV7-2 and J is TRBJ1-3, with 10 nucleotides matching TRBD1. The CDR3 totals 15 residues. The J segment lost 4 bases and the V segment lost 4 bases, leaving 4 bases of the junction unmatched. The germline CDR1 and CDR2 sequences are SGHTA and FQGNSA. The CDR3 DNA follows: TGTGCCAGCAGCTGGGCGACAGGGGGCGGAAACACCATATATTTT. Amino acid sequence: CASSWATGGGNTIYF.